This TCR beta chain emerged from a study of shared clonotypes between healthy human individuals. Study-level findings and limits: When compared with the clonotypes that were shared by all four sorted-subset donors, the non-shared clonotypes turned out to have lower generation probabilities.

This CDR3 spans 11 amino acids. Per the germline V gene, CDR1 is MNHNS and CDR2 is SASEGT. V lost 5 bases and J 6 bases, leaving 7 bases between the germline ends. Sorted-subset replicate PCRs used around 220 ng DNA, some 31,000 T cell genomes. Using immunoSEQ multiplex PCR, the repertoire was profiled, and TCRdb retains in-frame clones only, with some absent. The data show about 800,000 clones, with around 96% seen just once and roughly 0.23% held by the top ten. Naive CD8 isolation took CD45RO-negative cells positively selected for CCR7 and excluded terminally differentiated effector memory CD45RA+ cells. Everyone who donated was a Caucasian adult who lived in Nashville, Tennessee. A remark on this clone: Its matching antigen is unknown.

This chain links TRBV6-1 with TRBJ1-2, with a weak D call TRBD1 (5 bases). This clonotype originated in a man aged 25 to 45 in good health. What was sequenced was naive CD8+ T cells sorted from blood. The CDR3: CASSWGHGYTF. The CDR3 DNA is TGTGCCAGCAGTTGGGGCCATGGCTACACCTTC.